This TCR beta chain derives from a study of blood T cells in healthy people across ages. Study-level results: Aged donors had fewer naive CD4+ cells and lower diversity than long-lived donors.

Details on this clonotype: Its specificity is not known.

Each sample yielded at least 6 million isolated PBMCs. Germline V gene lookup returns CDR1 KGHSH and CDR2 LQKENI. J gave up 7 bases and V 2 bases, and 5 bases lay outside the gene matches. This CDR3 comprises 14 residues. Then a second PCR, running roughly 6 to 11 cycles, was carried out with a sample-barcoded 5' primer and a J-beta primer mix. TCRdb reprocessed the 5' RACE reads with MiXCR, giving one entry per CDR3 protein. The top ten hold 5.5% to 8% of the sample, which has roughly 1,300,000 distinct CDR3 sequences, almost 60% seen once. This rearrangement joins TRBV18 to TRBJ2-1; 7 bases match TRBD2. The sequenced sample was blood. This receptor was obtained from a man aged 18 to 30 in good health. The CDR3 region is CASSPVNGRNEQFF. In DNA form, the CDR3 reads TGTGCCAGCTCACCAGTCAACGGGAGGAATGAGCAGTTCTTC.